This paragraph reports one T cell receptor beta chain. These data are taken from a study of cytomegalovirus exposure and HLA in healthy donors. The PCR used 60 Vbeta and 13 Jbeta primers. Data came from immunoSEQ multiplex PCR; TCRdb stores just in-frame clones and leaves some out. Of 100,000 to 150,000 clones listed, about 80% are singletons. The sample consisted of PBMCs. This receptor was identified in a man aged 18 to 30 in good health and CMV-seronegative.

The CDR3 sequence: CAISEAGTGIYDGYTF. The CDR3 coding sequence is TGTGCCATCAGTGAGGCCGGGACAGGAATATATGATGGCTACACCTTC. The chain employs TRBV10-3 and TRBJ1-2; 8 bases map to TRBD1. The CDR3 sequence is 16 residues long. V shed 2 bases, J shed 6 bases, and the junction held 11 bases outside the gene matches. Germline V gene data show CDR1 as ENHRY and CDR2 as SYGVKD.